This T cell receptor beta chain was obtained from a study of PD-L1 blockade in urothelial cancer. As for the study in general: Patients began atezolizumab, 1,200 mg intravenously every 3 weeks, around 2014. The number of prior chemotherapy regimens per patient was 0 to 3. After treatment start, blood was analyzed at 3 weeks (second dose) and at 6 weeks.

Synthetic spike-ins, TCR analog templates, were added into each PCR. Assay used: immunoSEQ multiplex PCR; TCRdb lists only in-frame clones, some missing. The data show just over 50,000 clones, approximately 83% seen once. The CDR3 spans 16 residues. Per germline, CDR1 SEHNR and CDR2 FQNEAQ (reference sequence). Trimming stripped 4 bases from V and 0 bases from J, with 13 bases between. This clonotype was sampled from a man between 60 and 75 years old with urothelial cancer. The rearrangement joins TRBV7-9 to TRBJ1-3; D is unclear. The sample consisted of PBMCs, taken around atezolizumab (anti-PD-L1) treatment. CDR3 coding DNA: TGTGCCAGCAGCTCCGCAACCGGGAACTCTGGAAACACCATATATTTT. As protein: CASSSATGNSGNTIYF.